Shown below are 29 T cell receptor beta chains from a single sample sequenced in a study of shared clonotypes between healthy human individuals (dated by TCRdb to 2019 to 2021). The library was made by the immunoSEQ multiplex PCR assay. The immuneACCESS repertoire file appears here via TCRdb, limited to in-frame rearrangements. These files lack a portion of the clones; in checked studies, under half of the deficit traces to unresolved V genes, and the cause of the others is not known. For this sample the table gives about 1 million clones, of which 60% to 80% were detected only once. Of the sample, around 1.4% falls within the top ten clones. The source material was memory CD4+ T cells sorted from blood. The sample's cell subset or site label, in plain terms: CD45RA-negative fraction. The source of these receptors is a man younger than 30 in good health.

This chain connects TRBV18 to TRBJ2-7; D gene uncertain. The CDR3 covers 12 residues. V dropped 4 bases and J dropped 2 bases, with 6 bases sitting between them. Germline V CDR1 and CDR2: KGHSH, LQKENI. CDR3 region: CASSQETYEQYF. CDR3 DNA sequence: TGTGCCAGCTCACAGGAGACCTACGAGCAGTACTTC.

The J gene is TRBJ2-3, the V gene TRBV6-1; 8 nucleotides align to TRBD1. With 4 bases clipped from V and 3 bases from J, the junction kept 9 bases outside the gene matches. The CDR3 is made up of 16 amino acids. Germline-derived CDR1 and CDR2 are MNHNS and SASEGT. CDR3 sequence (DNA): TGTGCCAGCAGTGGCTCCTGGACAGGGTTTACAGATACGCAGTATTTT. Translating it yields CASSGSWTGFTDTQYF.

CDR3 sequence reads: CASSFPRDRGGLAGETQYF. The CDR3 DNA is TGTGCCAGCAGTTTCCCCCGGGACAGGGGGGGACTAGCGGGAGAGACCCAGTACTTC. V usage is TRBV28 and J usage is TRBJ2-5, with D possibly being TRBD2 (12 bases). V lost 3 bases, J lost 4 bases, and 27 bases lay in between. This CDR3 contains 19 residues. Germline V CDR1 and CDR2: MDHEN, SYDVKM.

This clone was seen just once. This chain links TRBV30 with TRBJ2-3, with D perhaps TRBD1 or TRBD2 (5 bases each). Germline V lookup: CDR1 GTSNPN, CDR2 SVGIG (reference sequence). The CDR3 covers 14 residues. Trimming shortened V by 0 bases and J by 4 bases, and 11 bases separated the two germline ends. The CDR3 sequence is CAWSVEGLADTQYF. As DNA, the CDR3 is TGTGCCTGGAGTGTTGAGGGGTTAGCAGATACGCAGTATTTT.

This clone was counted a single time. V and J are TRBV18 and TRBJ2-5; D is unresolved. The CDR3 sequence is 12 residues long. CDR1 is KGHSH, CDR2 LQKENI, per germline. V shed 3 bases and J shed 7 bases, with 9 bases lying between them. The CDR3 is CASSPELGTQYF. Here the CDR3 DNA reads TGTGCCAGCTCACCCGAACTGGGGACCCAGTACTTC.

The J gene is TRBJ2-1, the V gene TRBV7-2, with 15 bases matching TRBD2. V shed 2 bases, J shed 4 bases, and the junction held 9 bases outside the gene matches. CDR3 length: 19 residues. Germline V gene lookup returns CDR1 SGHTA and CDR2 FQGNSA. The CDR3 here is CASSLSPGTSGRMYNEQFF. CDR3 bases: TGTGCCAGCAGCTTAAGTCCCGGGACTAGCGGGAGGATGTACAATGAGCAGTTCTTC.

J is TRBJ1-2 and V is TRBV6-6, with D hard to call. V was trimmed by 7 bases and J by 4 bases, leaving 10 bases between them. Germline loops: CDR1 MNHNY, CDR2 SVGAGI (reference sequence). The CDR3 is 12 amino acids. DNA for the CDR3: TGTGCCAGCACCTCGGCTGGCTATGGCTACACCTTC. Its protein is CASTSAGYGYTF.

The J gene is TRBJ2-1, the V gene TRBV7-2, with 8 nucleotides matching TRBD2. V lost 2 bases to trimming and J lost 12 bases; unmatched junction nucleotides: 3. This CDR3 is built from 12 residues. CDR1 SGHTA and CDR2 FQGNSA come from the germline V gene. The CDR3 nucleotides read TGTGCCAGCAGCTTAACTACTAGCGGGCAGTTCTTC. Its protein is CASSLTTSGQFF.

The J gene is TRBJ1-4, the V gene TRBV11-2; D remains unclear. The germline gives CDR1 SGHAT, CDR2 FQNNGV. The CDR3 covers 15 residues. Trimming pared 1 base from V and 4 bases from J, leaving 10 bases between. CDR3 bases: TGTGCCAGCAGCTTAGTATCCAGCGGTAATGAAAAACTGTTTTTT. Translating gives CASSLVSSGNEKLFF.

J is TRBJ2-5 and V is TRBV29-1, with D perhaps assigned TRBD1 or TRBD2 (6 bases each). The end of the DNA aligns better with TRBJ2-7, so the J call may be wrong. Germline CDR1 and CDR2: SQVTM and ANQGSEA. The CDR3 is made up of 12 amino acids. The CDR3 DNA sequence: TGCAGCGGGGGGGACACTTCCTACGAGCAGTACTTC. Its translation: CSGGDTSYEQYF.

The gene calls are TRBV29-1 and TRBJ1-1, with 9 bases fitting TRBD1. V trimming: 5 bases; J trimming: 0 bases; junction bases outside the gene matches: 16. From germline, CDR1 is SQVTM and CDR2 ANQGSEA. The CDR3 has 18 amino acids. The CDR3 region has the DNA TGCAGCGTTAAACCTGTACAGGGGGCAGGGACGCTGAACACTGAAGCTTTCTTT. Translation: CSVKPVQGAGTLNTEAFF.

The V and J genes are TRBV6-6 and TRBJ1-4; D remains unclear. Germline V gene data show CDR1 as MNHNY and CDR2 as SVGAGI (reference sequence). Trimming stripped 4 bases from V and 0 bases from J, with 9 bases between. The CDR3 has 15 residues. CDR3 loop: CASSSGAATNEKLFF. The CDR3 DNA is TGTGCCAGCAGTTCCGGAGCTGCAACTAATGAAAAACTGTTTTTT.

V gene TRBV19 combines with J gene TRBJ1-3; TRBD1 matches 9 bases. Unmatched junction bases numbered 11, after V lost 7 bases and J lost 4 bases. Germline CDR1 is LNHDA and CDR2 is SQIVND (reference sequence). The CDR3 runs 16 residues. The CDR3 sequence: CASTVRDRVPGNTIYF. CDR3 nucleotides: TGTGCCAGTACCGTCAGGGACAGGGTCCCGGGAAACACCATATATTTT.

The rearrangement joins TRBV5-1 to TRBJ1-3; 9 bases map to TRBD1. Per germline, CDR1 SGHRS and CDR2 YFSETQ. V dropped 0 bases and J dropped 0; count of bases not matched to a gene: 4. The CDR3 runs to 17 residues. The CDR3 region has the DNA TGCGCCAGCAGCTTGGGGGACAGGGCTCTCTCTGGAAACACCATATATTTT. Its translation: CASSLGDRALSGNTIYF.

The chain recombines TRBV30 with TRBJ2-2; 8 nucleotides agree with TRBD2. Germline-derived CDR1 and CDR2 are GTSNPN and SVGIG (reference sequence). Trimming removed 3 bases from V and 7 bases from J; junction bases left unmatched: 7. The CDR3 extends over 14 amino acids. This CDR3 reads CAWSRGGLIGELFF. CDR3 sequence (DNA): TGTGCCTGGAGCCGGGGGGGCCTTATCGGGGAGCTGTTTTTT.

The gene calls are TRBV5-1 and TRBJ2-3; 9 bases map to TRBD1. The CDR3 loop spans 14 amino acids. With V trimmed by 0 bases and J by 5 bases, 1 base remained unmatched. Germline V gene data show CDR1 as SGHRS and CDR2 as YFSETQ. CDR3 nucleotide sequence: TGCGCCAGCAGCTTGGACAGGGGGCTAGATACGCAGTATTTT. It specifies CASSLDRGLDTQYF.

The rearrangement joins TRBV19 to TRBJ2-5; D might be TRBD1 (7 bases). This CDR3 has 13 residues. The germline gives CDR1 LNHDA, CDR2 SQIVND (reference sequence). V was clipped by 7 bases and J by 7 bases, with 16 bases between them. DNA for the CDR3: TGTGCCAGTATCGGGACAGCGGGTAGGACCCAGTACTTC. It is translated as CASIGTAGRTQYF.

This chain connects TRBV5-4 to TRBJ2-1, with 10 nucleotides matching TRBD2. The CDR3 length is 15 residues. J lost 3 bases, V lost 4 bases, and 4 bases had no gene match. Germline CDR1 is SGHNT and CDR2 is YYREEE (reference sequence). The CDR3 region is CASSASSGSYNEQFF. In nucleotides, the CDR3 is TGTGCCAGCAGCGCCTCTAGCGGGAGCTACAATGAGCAGTTCTTC.

V is TRBV30 and J is TRBJ1-4; 7 bases fit TRBD1. This CDR3 contains 17 residues. With V trimmed by 4 bases and J by 0 bases, 11 bases remained unmatched. Germline-derived CDR1 and CDR2 are GTSNPN and SVGIG (reference sequence). CDR3 protein: CAWTPIQGTATNEKLFF. The CDR3 DNA reads TGTGCCTGGACCCCAATACAGGGGACTGCAACTAATGAAAAACTGTTTTTT.

The genes are TRBV30 and TRBJ2-1; D is uncertain. Between the trimmed V and J ends, which lost 1 base and 10 bases, there was a span of 11 bases. Germline loops: CDR1 GTSNPN, CDR2 SVGIG (reference sequence). The CDR3 has 12 amino acids. The CDR3 loop is CAWSEIPREQFF. CDR3 sequence (DNA): TGTGCCTGGAGTGAAATACCCAGGGAGCAGTTCTTC.

This chain uses TRBV11-3 with TRBJ2-1; D gene uncertain. Trimming removed 5 bases from V and 7 bases from J, with 15 bases in between. Germline loops: CDR1 SGHNT, CDR2 YENEEA. The CDR3 sequence is 14 residues long. CDR3 sequence: CASSTGPPPNEQFF. In DNA, the CDR3 is TGTGCCAGCAGCACTGGCCCTCCCCCGAATGAGCAGTTCTTC.

The chain links TRBV2 to TRBJ2-3; 8 nucleotides align to TRBD2. This CDR3 is 17 amino acids long. The germline CDR1 and CDR2 sequences are SNHLY and FYNNEI. V trimming: 6 bases; J trimming: 2 bases; junction bases outside the gene matches: 13. CDR3 protein: CASRRAPVAGTTDTQYF. CDR3 sequence (DNA): TGTGCCAGCAGGAGGGCTCCCGTAGCGGGGACCACAGATACGCAGTATTTT.

Comments on this clone: This could be a read error, since a much larger clone is one nucleotide away. The V gene is TRBV6-1, the J gene TRBJ1-2; no reliable D call. CDR3 length equals 13 residues. Per germline, CDR1 MNHNS and CDR2 SASEGT. V lost 0 bases and J 0 bases, leaving 2 bases between the germline ends. CDR3 sequence: CASSEAANYGYTF. CDR3 in DNA: TGTGCCAGCAGTGAAGCAGCTAACTATGGCTACACCTTC.

The chain couples TRBV5-4 to TRBJ2-3; TRBD2 agrees at 9 bases. In germline, CDR1 is SGHNT, CDR2 YYREEE (reference sequence). The CDR3 covers 14 residues. The ends lost 7 bases at V and 1 base at J; junction bases unmatched: 4. CDR3 sequence: CASQGLAGTDTQYF. The CDR3 nucleotides read TGTGCCAGCCAGGGACTAGCTGGCACAGATACGCAGTATTTT.

The chain joins TRBV10-3 to TRBJ2-7; a weak D match, TRBD1 (8 bases). Trimming shortened V by 7 bases and J by 0 bases, and 25 bases separated the two germline ends. This CDR3 contains 18 residues. The germline V gene has CDR1 ENHRY and CDR2 SYGVKD. CDR3 amino acids: CAITESAGYRGGSYEQYF. The CDR3 DNA follows: TGTGCCATCACCGAGTCGGCCGGATACAGGGGGGGCTCCTACGAGCAGTACTTC.

The chain employs TRBV27 and TRBJ1-2; no reliable D call. The CDR3 contains 13 residues. Trimming stripped 7 bases from V and 10 bases from J, with 19 bases between. Germline CDR1 reads MNHEY; CDR2 reads SMNVEV (reference sequence). This CDR3 is CASTGLEGTAYTF. CDR3 DNA: TGTGCCAGCACCGGACTGGAGGGTACGGCCTACACCTTC.

The rearrangement links TRBV19 to TRBJ1-2; tentatively, D is TRBD1 (6 bases). The V end was cut by 5 bases, the J end by 6 bases, with 13 bases between. CDR3 length equals 13 residues. Germline CDR1 reads LNHDA; CDR2 reads SQIVND (reference sequence). The CDR3 is CASSGRGLNGYTF. CDR3 DNA sequence: TGTGCCAGTAGTGGCCGGGGGCTTAATGGCTACACCTTC.

The gene calls are TRBV4-1 and TRBJ1-3; the D is unclear. The CDR3 runs to 15 residues. V lost 2 bases to trimming and J lost 8 bases, with 16 bases between them. From germline, CDR1 is MGHRA and CDR2 YSYEKL. CDR3 in DNA: TGCGCCAGCAGCCAATCGACTCCTCTTGGGCACACCATATATTTT. Translated, it gives CASSQSTPLGHTIYF.

This clone showed up just a few times. The chain combines TRBV5-1 with TRBJ2-3, with D tentatively TRBD2 (8 bases). Looked up from germline, CDR1 is SGHRS and CDR2 is YFSETQ. The CDR3 is 16 amino acids. V lost 7 bases, J lost 6 bases, and 24 bases lay in between. CDR3 region: CASYQGGLDPSDTQYF. CDR3 nucleotides: TGCGCCAGCTACCAGGGGGGACTAGACCCCTCGGATACGCAGTATTTT.